The entry below describes one T cell receptor beta chain. Cohort assignment relied on participant-reported clinical history. In the original processing: Scientists estimated how many nucleated cells there were by amplifying reference gene primers. Method: immunoSEQ multiplex PCR; TCRdb's copy keeps in-frame clones and lacks some. Clone size and V and J calls were adopted from that table, with D and trimming inferred from the DNA. The table has around 200,000 clones, over 75% seen once. This record comes from a study of blood T cell repertoires in COVID-19. Whole-study context: The origin of the acute and convalescent COVID-19 samples was the United States, Italy and Spain. T cells, B-cell-depleted T cells, or PBMCs supplied cDNA or gDNA.

The CDR3 consists of 16 residues. Per germline, CDR1 SGHKS and CDR2 YYEKEE (reference sequence). V was pared by 1 base and J by 6 bases, with 7 bases of the junction left unmatched. Input material: PBMCs or T cells enriched from blood (not recorded which). The clonotype was recovered from a woman aged 40 to 50 with acute COVID-19. V gene TRBV5-5 combines with J gene TRBJ1-2; 12 bases map to TRBD1. Here the CDR3 DNA reads TGTGCCAGCAGCTTGCAAGGGACAGGGGGCGGGGATGGCTACACCTTC. Amino acid sequence: CASSLQGTGGGDGYTF.